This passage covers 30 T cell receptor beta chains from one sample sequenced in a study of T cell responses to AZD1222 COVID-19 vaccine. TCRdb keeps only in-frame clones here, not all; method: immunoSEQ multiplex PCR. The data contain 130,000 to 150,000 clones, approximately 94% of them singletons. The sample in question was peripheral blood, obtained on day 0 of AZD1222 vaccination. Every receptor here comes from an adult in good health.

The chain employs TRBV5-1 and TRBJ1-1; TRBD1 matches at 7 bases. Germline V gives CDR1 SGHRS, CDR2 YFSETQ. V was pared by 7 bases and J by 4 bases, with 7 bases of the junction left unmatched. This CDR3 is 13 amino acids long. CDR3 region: CASQTGLGTEAFF. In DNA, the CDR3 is TGCGCCAGCCAGACAGGGCTTGGCACTGAAGCTTTCTTT.

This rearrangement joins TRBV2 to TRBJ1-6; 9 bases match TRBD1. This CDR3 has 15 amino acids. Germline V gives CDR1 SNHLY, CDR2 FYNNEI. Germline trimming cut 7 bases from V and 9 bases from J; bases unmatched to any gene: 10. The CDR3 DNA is TGTGCCAGCATCGCGGCCTGGACAGGGGTTTCACCCCTCCACTTT. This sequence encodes CASIAAWTGVSPLHF.

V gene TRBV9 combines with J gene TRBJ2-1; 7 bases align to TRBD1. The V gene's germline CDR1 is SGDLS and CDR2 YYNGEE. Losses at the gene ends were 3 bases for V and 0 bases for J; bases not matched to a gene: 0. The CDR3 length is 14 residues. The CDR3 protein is CASSGTGSYNEQFF. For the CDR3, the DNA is TGTGCCAGCAGCGGGACAGGCTCCTACAATGAGCAGTTCTTC.

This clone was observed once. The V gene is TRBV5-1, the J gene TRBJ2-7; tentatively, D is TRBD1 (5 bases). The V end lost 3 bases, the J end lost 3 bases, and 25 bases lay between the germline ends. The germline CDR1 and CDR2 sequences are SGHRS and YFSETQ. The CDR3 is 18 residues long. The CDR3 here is CASSSRGLEGRLIYEQYF. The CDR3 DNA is TGCGCCAGCAGCTCTAGGGGCCTCGAAGGGCGACTTATCTACGAGCAGTACTTC.

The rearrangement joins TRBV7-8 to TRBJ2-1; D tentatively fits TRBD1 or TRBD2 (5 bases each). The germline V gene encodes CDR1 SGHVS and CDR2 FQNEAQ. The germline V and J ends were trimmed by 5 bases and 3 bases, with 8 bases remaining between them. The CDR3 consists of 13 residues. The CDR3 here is CASSGGVYNEQFF. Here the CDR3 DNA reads TGTGCCAGCAGCGGGGGAGTCTACAATGAGCAGTTCTTC.

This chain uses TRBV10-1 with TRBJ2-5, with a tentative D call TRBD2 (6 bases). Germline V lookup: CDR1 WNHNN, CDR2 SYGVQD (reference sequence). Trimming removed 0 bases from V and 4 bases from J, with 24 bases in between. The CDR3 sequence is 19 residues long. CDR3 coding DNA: TGCGCCAGCAGTGAGTCGGGGGGTACCGGGACTGTCCCCCGAGAGACCCAGTACTTC. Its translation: CASSESGGTGTVPRETQYF.

The CDR3 DNA follows: TGTGCCAGCAGCTTAGCAGGGGTGAACACTGAAGCTTTCTTT. Protein sequence: CASSLAGVNTEAFF. The chain has TRBV7-8 and TRBJ1-1, with a tentative D call TRBD1 (5 bases). Germline values: CDR1 SGHVS, CDR2 FQNEAQ. The CDR3 loop spans 14 amino acids. Trimming stripped 0 bases from V and 0 bases from J, with 5 bases between.

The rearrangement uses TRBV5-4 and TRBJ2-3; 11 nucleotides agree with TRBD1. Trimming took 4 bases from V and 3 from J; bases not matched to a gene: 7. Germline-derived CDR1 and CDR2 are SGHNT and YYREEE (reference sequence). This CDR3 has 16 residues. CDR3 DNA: TGTGCCAGCAGCCACGGACAGGGGGCGAGGACAGATACGCAGTATTTT. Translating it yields CASSHGQGARTDTQYF.

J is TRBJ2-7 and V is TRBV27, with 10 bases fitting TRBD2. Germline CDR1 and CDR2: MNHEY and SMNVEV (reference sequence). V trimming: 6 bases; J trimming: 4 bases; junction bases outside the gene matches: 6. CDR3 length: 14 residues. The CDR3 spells CASSNSGRMYEQYF. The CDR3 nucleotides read TGTGCCAGCAGCAATAGCGGGAGGATGTACGAGCAGTACTTC.

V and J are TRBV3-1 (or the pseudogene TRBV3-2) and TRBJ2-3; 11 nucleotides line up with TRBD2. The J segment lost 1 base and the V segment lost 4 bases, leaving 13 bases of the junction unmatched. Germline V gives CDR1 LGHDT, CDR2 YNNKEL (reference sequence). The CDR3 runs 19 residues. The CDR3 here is CASSPYGLAGGVGTDTQYF. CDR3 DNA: TGTGCCAGCAGCCCTTACGGGCTAGCGGGGGGTGTTGGCACAGATACGCAGTATTTT.

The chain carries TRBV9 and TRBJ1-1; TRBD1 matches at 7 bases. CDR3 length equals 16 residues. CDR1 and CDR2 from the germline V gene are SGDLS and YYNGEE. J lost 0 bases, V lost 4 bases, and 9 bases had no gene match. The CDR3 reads CASSSPAGTVNTEAFF. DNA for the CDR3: TGTGCCAGCAGCTCACCCGCCGGGACAGTGAACACTGAAGCTTTCTTT.

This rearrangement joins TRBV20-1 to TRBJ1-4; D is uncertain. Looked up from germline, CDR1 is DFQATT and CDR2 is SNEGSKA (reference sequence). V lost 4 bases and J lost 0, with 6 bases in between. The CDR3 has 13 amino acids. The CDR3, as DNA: TGCAGTGCTACTGACCCAACTAATGAAAAACTGTTTTTT. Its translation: CSATDPTNEKLFF.

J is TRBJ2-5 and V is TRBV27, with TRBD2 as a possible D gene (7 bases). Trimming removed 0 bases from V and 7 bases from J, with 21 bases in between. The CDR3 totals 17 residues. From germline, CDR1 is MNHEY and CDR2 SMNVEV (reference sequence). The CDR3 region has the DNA TGTGCCAGCAGTTTATCGAGGGGGGGCCGCCCGACGGGGACCCAGTACTTC. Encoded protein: CASSLSRGGRPTGTQYF.

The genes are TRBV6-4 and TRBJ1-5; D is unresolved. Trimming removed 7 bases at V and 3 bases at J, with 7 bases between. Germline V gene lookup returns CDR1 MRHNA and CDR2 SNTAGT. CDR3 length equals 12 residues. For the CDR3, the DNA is TGTGCCAGCATACCCGCCAATCAGCCCCAGCATTTT. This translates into CASIPANQPQHF.

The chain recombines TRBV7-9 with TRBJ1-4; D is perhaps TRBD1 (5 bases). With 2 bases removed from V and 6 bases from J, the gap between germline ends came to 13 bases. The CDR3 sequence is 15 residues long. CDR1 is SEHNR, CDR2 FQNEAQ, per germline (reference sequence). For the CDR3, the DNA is TGTGCCAGCAGCTTAAGGGGAGCGGAGGATGAAAAACTGTTTTTT. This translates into CASSLRGAEDEKLFF.

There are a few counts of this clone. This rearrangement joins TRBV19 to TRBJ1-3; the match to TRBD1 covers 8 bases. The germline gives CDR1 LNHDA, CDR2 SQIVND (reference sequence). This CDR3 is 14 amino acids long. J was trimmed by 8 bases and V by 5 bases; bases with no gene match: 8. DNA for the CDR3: TGTGCCAGTAGTCCGCTGGACAGGGAGGACACCATATATTTT. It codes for CASSPLDREDTIYF.

This chain's CDR3 is CASNSPDRATYEQYF. The CDR3 DNA reads TGTGCCAGCAACTCCCCCGACAGGGCCACCTACGAGCAGTACTTC. The chain has TRBV2 and TRBJ2-7, with TRBD1 matching 7 bases. This CDR3 is built from 15 residues. Germline V gives CDR1 SNHLY, CDR2 FYNNEI. After removal of 7 bases from V and 2 bases from J, the junction contained 11 bases not matched to a gene.

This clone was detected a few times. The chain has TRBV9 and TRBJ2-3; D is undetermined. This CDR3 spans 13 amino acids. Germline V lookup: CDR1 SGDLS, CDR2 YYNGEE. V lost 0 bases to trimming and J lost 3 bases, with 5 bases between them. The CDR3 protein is CASSVAQTDTQYF. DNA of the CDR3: TGTGCCAGCAGCGTAGCTCAGACAGATACGCAGTATTTT.

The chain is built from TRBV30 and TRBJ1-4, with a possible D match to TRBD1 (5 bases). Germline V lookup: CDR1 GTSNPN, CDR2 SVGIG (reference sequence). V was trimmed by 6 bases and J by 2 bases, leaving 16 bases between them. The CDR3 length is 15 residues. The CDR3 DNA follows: TGTGCCTGCCCGGCCCGGGGGGTCACTAATGAAAAACTGTTTTTT. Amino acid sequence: CACPARGVTNEKLFF.

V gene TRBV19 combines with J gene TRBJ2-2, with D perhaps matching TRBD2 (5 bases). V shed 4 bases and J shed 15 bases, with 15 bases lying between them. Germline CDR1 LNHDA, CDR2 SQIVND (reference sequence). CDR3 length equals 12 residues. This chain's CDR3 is CASSSDWRVVFF. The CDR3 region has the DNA TGTGCCAGTAGTAGCGACTGGCGGGTCGTGTTTTTT.

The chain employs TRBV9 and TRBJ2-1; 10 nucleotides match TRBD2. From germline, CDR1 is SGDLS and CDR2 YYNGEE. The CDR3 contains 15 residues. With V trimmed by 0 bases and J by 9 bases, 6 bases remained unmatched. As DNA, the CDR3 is TGTGCCAGCAGCGTAGTGAAGCGGGAGGGCGCTGAGCAGTTCTTC. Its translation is CASSVVKREGAEQFF.

This CDR3 reads CASSELGQGGNEQFF. The DNA for the CDR3 is TGTGCCAGCAGTGAACTCGGCCAGGGCGGGAATGAGCAGTTCTTC. The genes are TRBV2 and TRBJ2-1; D might be TRBD1 or TRBD2, each matching 5 bases. From germline, CDR1 is SNHLY and CDR2 FYNNEI. V was trimmed by 2 bases and J by 7 bases, leaving 15 bases between them. This CDR3 contains 15 residues. Looking up the rest from reference TRBV2 and TRBJ2-1 gives the full variable domain: EPEVTQTPSHQVTQMGQEVILRCVPISNHLYFYWYRQILGQKVEFLVSFYNNEISEKSEIFDDQFSVERPDGSNFTLKIRSTKLEDSAMYFCASSELGQGGNEQFFGPGTRLTVL.

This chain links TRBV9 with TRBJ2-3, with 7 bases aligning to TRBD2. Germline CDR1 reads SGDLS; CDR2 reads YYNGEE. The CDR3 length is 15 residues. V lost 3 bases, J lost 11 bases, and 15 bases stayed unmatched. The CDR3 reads CASSATGDYAPRQYF. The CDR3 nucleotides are TGTGCCAGCAGCGCCACCGGGGACTACGCGCCAAGGCAGTATTTT.

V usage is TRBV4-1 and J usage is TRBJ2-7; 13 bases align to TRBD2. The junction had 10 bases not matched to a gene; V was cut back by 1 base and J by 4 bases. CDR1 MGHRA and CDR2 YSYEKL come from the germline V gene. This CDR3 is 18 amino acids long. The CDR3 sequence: CASSQARTSGSGGYEQYF. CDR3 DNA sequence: TGCGCCAGCAGCCAAGCCCGGACTAGCGGGAGCGGCGGATACGAGCAGTACTTC.

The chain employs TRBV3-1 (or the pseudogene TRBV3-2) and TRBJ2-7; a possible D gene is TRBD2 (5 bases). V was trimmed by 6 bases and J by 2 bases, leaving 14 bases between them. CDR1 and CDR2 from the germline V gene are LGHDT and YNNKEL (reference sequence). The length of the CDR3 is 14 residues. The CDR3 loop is CASSMQSGTYEQYF. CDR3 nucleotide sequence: TGTGCCAGCAGTATGCAGAGCGGCACCTACGAGCAGTACTTC.

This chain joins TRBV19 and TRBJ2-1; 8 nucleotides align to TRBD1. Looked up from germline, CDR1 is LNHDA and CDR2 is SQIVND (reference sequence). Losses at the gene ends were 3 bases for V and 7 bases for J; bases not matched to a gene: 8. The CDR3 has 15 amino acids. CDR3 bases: TGTGCCAGTAGTATTATCGGACAGGGAGAGAATGAGCAGTTCTTC. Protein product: CASSIIGQGENEQFF.

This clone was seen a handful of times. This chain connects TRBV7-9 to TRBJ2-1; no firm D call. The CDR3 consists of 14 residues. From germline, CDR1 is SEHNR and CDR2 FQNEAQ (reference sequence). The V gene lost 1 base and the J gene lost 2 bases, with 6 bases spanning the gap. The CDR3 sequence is CASSLELAYNEQFF. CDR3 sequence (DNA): TGTGCCAGCAGCTTAGAACTCGCCTACAATGAGCAGTTCTTC.

As DNA, the CDR3 is TGTGCCATCGTTTATGCTAAGCAGTTCTTC. Translating gives CAIVYAKQFF. The rearrangement uses TRBV10-3 and TRBJ2-1, with D unclear. The germline V gene has CDR1 ENHRY and CDR2 SYGVKD. CDR3 length equals 10 residues. V was shortened by 8 bases and J by 11 bases, with 10 bases between the two germline ends.

The CDR3: CAQRRTVGDTQYF. The CDR3 region has the DNA TGTGCCCAGAGGAGGACAGTGGGAGATACGCAGTATTTT. J is TRBJ2-3 and V is TRBV30; D is perhaps TRBD1 (6 bases). V gave up 8 bases and J gave up 5 bases, with 17 bases separating them. Germline V lookup: CDR1 GTSNPN, CDR2 SVGIG (reference sequence). The CDR3 length is 13 residues.

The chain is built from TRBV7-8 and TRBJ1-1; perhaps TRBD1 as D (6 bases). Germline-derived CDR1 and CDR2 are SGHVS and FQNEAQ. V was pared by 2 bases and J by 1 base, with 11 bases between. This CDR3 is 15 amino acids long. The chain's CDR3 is CASSLTGGRNTEAFF. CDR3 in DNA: TGTGCCAGCAGCTTAACGGGGGGCCGGAACACTGAAGCTTTCTTT.